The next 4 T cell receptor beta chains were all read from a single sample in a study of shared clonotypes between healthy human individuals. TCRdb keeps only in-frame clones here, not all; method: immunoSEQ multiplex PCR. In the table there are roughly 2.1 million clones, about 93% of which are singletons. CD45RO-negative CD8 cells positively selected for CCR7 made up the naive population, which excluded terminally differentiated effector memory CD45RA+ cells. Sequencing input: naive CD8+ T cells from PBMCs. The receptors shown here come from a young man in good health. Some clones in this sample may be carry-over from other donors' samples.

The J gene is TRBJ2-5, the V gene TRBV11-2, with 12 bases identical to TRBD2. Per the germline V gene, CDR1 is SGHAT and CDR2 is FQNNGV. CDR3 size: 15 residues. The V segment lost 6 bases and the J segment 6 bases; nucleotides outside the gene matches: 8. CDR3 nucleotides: TGTGCCAGCAGTGACGGACTAGCGGGATTGAAGACCCAGTACTTC. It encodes CASSDGLAGLKTQYF.

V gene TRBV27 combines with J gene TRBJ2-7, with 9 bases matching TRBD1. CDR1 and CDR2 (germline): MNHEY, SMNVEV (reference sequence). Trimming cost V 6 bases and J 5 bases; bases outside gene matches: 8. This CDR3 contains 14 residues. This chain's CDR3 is CASRTGTGYHEQYF. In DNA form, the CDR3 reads TGTGCCAGCAGAACCGGGACAGGGTACCACGAGCAGTACTTC.

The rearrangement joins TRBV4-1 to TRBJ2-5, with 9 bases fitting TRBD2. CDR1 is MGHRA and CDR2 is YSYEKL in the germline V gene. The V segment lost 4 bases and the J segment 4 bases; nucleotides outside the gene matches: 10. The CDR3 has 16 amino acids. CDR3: CASSLRASGMAETQYF. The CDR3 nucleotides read TGCGCCAGCAGCCTCCGCGCTAGCGGGATGGCAGAGACCCAGTACTTC.

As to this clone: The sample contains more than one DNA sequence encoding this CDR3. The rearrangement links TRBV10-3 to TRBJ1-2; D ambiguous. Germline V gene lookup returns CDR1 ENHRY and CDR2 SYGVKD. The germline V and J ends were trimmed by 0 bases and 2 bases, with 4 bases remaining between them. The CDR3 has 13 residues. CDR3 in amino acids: CAISESGNYGYTF. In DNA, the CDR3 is TGTGCCATCAGTGAGTCGGGGAACTATGGCTACACCTTC.